Presented here are 19 T cell receptor beta chains from one specimen sequenced in a study of T cell changes during pregnancy in multiple sclerosis. Some clones are missing from TCRdb's copy, which holds only in-frame ones; the method was immunoSEQ multiplex PCR. The sample has tens of thousands of clones, 75% to 95% seen once. This specimen consisted of peripheral blood, obtained before pregnancy. These receptors originate from a female donor with multiple sclerosis, enrolled in a pregnancy study.

This chain links TRBV4-1 with TRBJ2-6, with D unclear. This CDR3 region has 17 residues. Germline-derived CDR1 and CDR2 are MGHRA and YSYEKL. Trimming took off 1 base at V and 0 bases at J, with 10 bases between the two ends. The CDR3: CASSQVPRSSGANVLTF. As DNA, the CDR3 is TGCGCCAGCAGCCAAGTTCCGCGATCCTCTGGGGCCAACGTCCTGACTTTC.

The V call is TRBV28, the J call TRBJ2-5; 7 nucleotides match TRBD2. The germline gives CDR1 MDHEN, CDR2 SYDVKM. The CDR3 is made up of 15 amino acids. Losses at the gene ends were 7 bases for V and 0 bases for J; bases not matched to a gene: 8. CDR3 nucleotides: TGTGCCAGCAAACCGGGACTACTGTACCAAGAGACCCAGTACTTC. Residues: CASKPGLLYQETQYF.

This chain's CDR3 is CASSLDSGASGNTIYF. Written as DNA, the CDR3 is TGTGCCAGCAGCTTAGATTCAGGGGCCTCTGGAAACACCATATATTTT. The chain employs TRBV7-2 and TRBJ1-3, with D possibly being TRBD1 (6 bases). Germline CDR1 and CDR2: SGHTA and FQGNSA. The length of the CDR3 is 16 residues. V lost 1 base and J lost 0, with 10 bases in between.

The sample holds one count of this clone. The rearrangement uses TRBV11-2 and TRBJ2-7, with D possibly TRBD2 on 5 matching bases. This CDR3 is built from 15 residues. The V gene's germline CDR1 is SGHAT and CDR2 FQNNGV. Trimming took 0 bases from V and 5 from J, leaving 14 bases between them. Written as DNA, the CDR3 is TGTGCCAGCAGCTTAGAGATATGGGAGAGGGACGAGCAGTACTTC. Its protein product is CASSLEIWERDEQYF.

The V gene is TRBV2, the J gene TRBJ1-2; 7 positions agree with TRBD1. V was pared by 0 bases and J by 4 bases, with 8 bases of the junction left unmatched. The germline V gene encodes CDR1 SNHLY and CDR2 FYNNEI. The CDR3 sequence is 16 residues long. The CDR3 region has the DNA TGTGCCAGCAGTGAAGCGCGCGTGTCAGGGGGCTATGGCTACACCTTC. Translated, it gives CASSEARVSGGYGYTF.

The chain uses TRBV11-2 and TRBJ1-2; D perhaps matches TRBD1 (5 bases). Germline assignment: CDR1 SGHAT and CDR2 FQNNGV. The ends were cut back, 1 base at V and 3 bases at J, with 12 bases in the middle. This CDR3 is built from 15 residues. The CDR3 here is CASSLVDSLYYGYTF. The CDR3 nucleotides read TGTGCCAGCAGCTTAGTAGACAGTCTTTACTATGGCTACACCTTC.

DNA for the CDR3: TGTGCCAGCAGCGAAGGACAGATTAGCAATCAGCCCCAGCATTTT. This sequence encodes CASSEGQISNQPQHF. The V and J genes are TRBV9 and TRBJ1-5; the D gene is possibly TRBD1 (6 bases). Trimming left V 3 bases short and J 0 bases short, with 10 bases between. The germline CDR1 and CDR2 sequences are SGDLS and YYNGEE. The CDR3 totals 15 residues.

This chain connects TRBV27 to TRBJ2-7; TRBD1 aligns across 7 bases. Trimming took 3 bases from V and 5 from J; bases not matched to a gene: 7. The length of the CDR3 is 14 residues. Germline V gene data show CDR1 as MNHEY and CDR2 as SMNVEV (reference sequence). The CDR3 loop is CASSLRGLMDEQYF. The DNA of the CDR3 is TGTGCCAGCAGTTTGAGGGGGCTAATGGACGAGCAGTACTTC.

The chain links TRBV19 to TRBJ1-3; 7 bases align to TRBD1. Losses at the gene ends were 5 bases for V and 0 bases for J; bases not matched to a gene: 19. The CDR3 sequence is 20 residues long. Germline values: CDR1 LNHDA, CDR2 SQIVND (reference sequence). The CDR3 DNA reads TGTGCCAGTAGTTTCCCCCCACGTCACACAGGGGATATCTCTGGAAACACCATATATTTT. Its protein product is CASSFPPRHTGDISGNTIYF.

The V gene is TRBV19, the J gene TRBJ1-4; no definite D call. CDR1 LNHDA and CDR2 SQIVND come from the germline V gene (reference sequence). V lost 7 bases and J 6 bases, leaving 21 bases between the germline ends. CDR3 size: 16 residues. The DNA of the CDR3 is TGTGCCAGTACCCCCACCCCGGCTCTCGGGGATGAAAAACTGTTTTTT. Its protein is CASTPTPALGDEKLFF.

The rearrangement uses TRBV30 and TRBJ2-1; the D gene is possibly TRBD1 (5 bases). The V end lost 2 bases, the J end lost 9 bases, and 11 bases lay between the germline ends. CDR3 length equals 12 residues. From germline, CDR1 is GTSNPN and CDR2 SVGIG (reference sequence). CDR3 DNA: TGTGCCTGGAGTAAAGGGGCGGCTGAGCAGTTCTTC. Protein sequence: CAWSKGAAEQFF.

The CDR3, as DNA: TGTGCCAGCCGGCACACGGGGGGCGCTTTGGGGAAAGAGACCCAGTACTTC. As protein: CASRHTGGALGKETQYF. V gene TRBV28 combines with J gene TRBJ2-5, with D possibly matching TRBD2 (7 bases). The CDR3 has 17 amino acids. CDR1 is MDHEN and CDR2 is SYDVKM in the germline V gene. V was clipped by 8 bases and J by 3 bases, with 25 bases between them. Supplemented by reference TRBV28 and TRBJ2-5, the full variable domain reads DVKVTQSSRYLVKRTGEKVFLECVQDMDHENMFWYRQDPGLGLRLIYFSYDVKMKEKGDIPEGYSVSREKKERFSLILESASTNQTSMYLCASRHTGGALGKETQYFGPGTRLLVL.

The chain is built from TRBV7-8 and TRBJ2-1; no firm D call. This CDR3 comprises 14 residues. Trimming pared 1 base from V and 9 bases from J, leaving 13 bases between. Germline CDR1 SGHVS, CDR2 FQNEAQ. DNA for the CDR3: TGTGCCAGCAGCTTAGTTCGCCCCCGGGTTGAGCAGTTCTTC. It encodes CASSLVRPRVEQFF.

This clone was recorded only once. The chain recombines TRBV11-2 with TRBJ2-5; D is possibly TRBD2 (6 bases). Looked up from germline, CDR1 is SGHAT and CDR2 is FQNNGV. The V and J ends lost 5 bases and 5 bases respectively, with 18 bases between them. The CDR3 loop spans 15 amino acids. The CDR3 DNA reads TGTGCCAGCAGCCGGGACGCTCGACGGGGGGAGACCCAGTACTTC. The encoded protein is CASSRDARRGETQYF.

The rearrangement uses TRBV28 and TRBJ2-4; D remains ambiguous. CDR3 length equals 15 residues. Trimming took off 8 bases at V and 3 bases at J, with 17 bases between the two ends. Per germline, CDR1 MDHEN and CDR2 SYDVKM. In DNA, the CDR3 is TGTGCCAGCTCTCGGAGCCGATCGGGCAAAAACATTCAGTACTTC. As protein: CASSRSRSGKNIQYF.

The rearrangement joins TRBV19 to TRBJ1-1; TRBD1 is a possible D gene (5 bases). The germline V gene has CDR1 LNHDA and CDR2 SQIVND (reference sequence). V shed 6 bases and J shed 7 bases, with 12 bases lying between them. CDR3 length: 12 residues. The CDR3 loop reads CASRGSGGEAFF. DNA of the CDR3: TGTGCCAGTAGGGGGAGCGGGGGTGAAGCTTTCTTT.

V usage is TRBV7-2 and J usage is TRBJ1-2; TRBD1 matches at 7 bases. From germline, CDR1 is SGHTA and CDR2 FQGNSA. CDR3 length: 14 residues. The trim removed 3 bases at V and 2 bases at J, leaving 3 bases unmatched. CDR3 in amino acids: CASSFQGGNYGYTF. The DNA of the CDR3 is TGTGCCAGCAGCTTCCAGGGGGGAAACTATGGCTACACCTTC.

This rearrangement joins TRBV4-2 to TRBJ2-5, with D possibly TRBD2 on 6 matching bases. Germline assignment: CDR1 LGHNA and CDR2 YNFKEQ. The CDR3 is 15 residues long. Trimming left V 0 bases short and J 2 bases short, with 10 bases between. The CDR3 sequence is CASSQDLGGQETQYF. For the CDR3, the DNA is TGTGCCAGCAGCCAAGATCTTGGGGGGCAAGAGACCCAGTACTTC.

The chain carries TRBV5-4 and TRBJ1-2; 7 bases fit TRBD1. Germline CDR1 SGHNT, CDR2 YYREEE (reference sequence). The CDR3 consists of 14 residues. Trimming removed 3 bases from V and 4 bases from J; junction bases left unmatched: 6. Written as DNA, the CDR3 is TGTGCCAGCAGCTCCCCACAGGGGTTCTATGGCTACACCTTC. It translates to CASSSPQGFYGYTF.